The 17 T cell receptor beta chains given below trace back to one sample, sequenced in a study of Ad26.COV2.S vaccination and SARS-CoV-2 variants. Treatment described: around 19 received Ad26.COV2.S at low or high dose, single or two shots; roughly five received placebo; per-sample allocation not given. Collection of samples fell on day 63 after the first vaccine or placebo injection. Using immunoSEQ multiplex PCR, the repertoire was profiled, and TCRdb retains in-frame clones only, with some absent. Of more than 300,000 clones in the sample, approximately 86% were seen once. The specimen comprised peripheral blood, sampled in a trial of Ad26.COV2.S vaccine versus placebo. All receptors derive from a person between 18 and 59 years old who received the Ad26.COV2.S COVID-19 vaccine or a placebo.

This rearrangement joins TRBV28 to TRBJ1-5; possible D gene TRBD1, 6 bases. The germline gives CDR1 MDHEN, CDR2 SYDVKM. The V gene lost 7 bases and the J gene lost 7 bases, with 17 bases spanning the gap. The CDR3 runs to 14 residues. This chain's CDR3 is CASTKEQGYQPQHF. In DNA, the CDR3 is TGTGCCAGCACGAAAGAACAGGGATACCAGCCCCAGCATTTT.

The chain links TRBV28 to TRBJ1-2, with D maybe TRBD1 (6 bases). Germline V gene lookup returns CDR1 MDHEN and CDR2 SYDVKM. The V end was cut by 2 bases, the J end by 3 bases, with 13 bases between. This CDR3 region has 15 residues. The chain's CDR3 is CASSLEDRRHYGYTF. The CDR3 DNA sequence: TGTGCCAGCAGTTTAGAAGACAGGCGTCACTATGGCTACACCTTC.

CDR3 residues: CASSVEGDNQPQHF. The DNA of the CDR3 is TGTGCCAGCAGCGTAGAAGGTGACAATCAGCCCCAGCATTTT. V usage is TRBV9 and J usage is TRBJ1-5; D ambiguous. The CDR3 has 14 amino acids. V gave up 0 bases and J gave up 3 bases, with 7 bases separating them. CDR1 and CDR2 (germline): SGDLS, YYNGEE.

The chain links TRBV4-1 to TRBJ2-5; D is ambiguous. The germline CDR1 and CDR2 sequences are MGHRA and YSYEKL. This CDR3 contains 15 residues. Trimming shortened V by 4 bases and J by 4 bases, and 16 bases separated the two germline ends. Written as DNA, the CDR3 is TGCGCCAGCAGCCGAGAAACGGGCCTCGGAGAGACCCAGTACTTC. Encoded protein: CASSRETGLGETQYF.

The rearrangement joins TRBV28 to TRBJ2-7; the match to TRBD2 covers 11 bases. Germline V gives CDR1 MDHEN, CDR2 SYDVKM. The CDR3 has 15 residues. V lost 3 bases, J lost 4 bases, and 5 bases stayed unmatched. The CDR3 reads CASSFRWTSGYEQYF. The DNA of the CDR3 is TGTGCCAGCAGTTTTAGGTGGACTAGCGGGTACGAGCAGTACTTC.

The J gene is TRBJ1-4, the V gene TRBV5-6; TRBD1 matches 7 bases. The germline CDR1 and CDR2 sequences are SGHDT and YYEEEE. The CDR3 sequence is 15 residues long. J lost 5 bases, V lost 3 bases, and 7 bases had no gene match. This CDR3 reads CASSSWTGLNEKLFF. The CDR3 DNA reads TGTGCCAGCAGCTCGTGGACAGGACTAAATGAAAAACTGTTTTTT.

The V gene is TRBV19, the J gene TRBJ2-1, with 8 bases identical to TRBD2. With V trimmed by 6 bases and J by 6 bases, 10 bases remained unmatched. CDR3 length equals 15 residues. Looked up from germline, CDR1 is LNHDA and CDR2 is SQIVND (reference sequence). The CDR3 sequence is CASRAPGTSVNEQFF. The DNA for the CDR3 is TGTGCCAGTAGGGCACCCGGGACTAGTGTCAATGAGCAGTTCTTC.

CDR3 sequence (DNA): TGCGCCAGCAGCTTGGAGACAGGGTTCACAGATACGCAGTATTTT. This gives the protein CASSLETGFTDTQYF. The chain recombines TRBV5-1 with TRBJ2-3; TRBD1 matches at 7 bases. V dropped 0 bases and J dropped 2; count of bases not matched to a gene: 3. CDR1 and CDR2 (germline): SGHRS, YFSETQ. The CDR3 sequence is 15 residues long.

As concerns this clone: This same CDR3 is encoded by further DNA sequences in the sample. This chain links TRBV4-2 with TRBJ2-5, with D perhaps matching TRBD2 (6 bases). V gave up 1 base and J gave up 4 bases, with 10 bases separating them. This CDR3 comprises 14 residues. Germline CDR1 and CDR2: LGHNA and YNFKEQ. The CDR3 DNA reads TGTGCCAGCAGCCAAGGGCAGGGAGGAGAGACCCAGTACTTC. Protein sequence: CASSQGQGGETQYF.

CDR3 in DNA: TGCAGTGTTATTGACAGGGGCCCCGGGAGGGAGCAGTACTTC. Translated, it gives CSVIDRGPGREQYF. The chain joins TRBV20-1 to TRBJ2-7, with D perhaps matching TRBD1 (8 bases). Per the germline V gene, CDR1 is DFQATT and CDR2 is SNEGSKA (reference sequence). There are 14 residues in the CDR3. V was trimmed by 7 bases and J by 7 bases, leaving 23 bases between them.

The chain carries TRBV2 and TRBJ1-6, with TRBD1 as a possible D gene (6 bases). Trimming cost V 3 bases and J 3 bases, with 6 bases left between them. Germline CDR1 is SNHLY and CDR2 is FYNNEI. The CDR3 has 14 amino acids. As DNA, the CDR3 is TGTGCCAGCAGTGAGGACAGCTATAATTCACCCCTCCACTTT. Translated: CASSEDSYNSPLHF.

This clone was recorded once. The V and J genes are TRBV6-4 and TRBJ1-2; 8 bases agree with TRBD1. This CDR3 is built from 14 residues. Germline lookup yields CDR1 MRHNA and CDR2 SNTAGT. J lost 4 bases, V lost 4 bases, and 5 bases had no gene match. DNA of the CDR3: TGTGCCAGCAGTGCCGACAGGGGCGGCTATGGCTACACCTTC. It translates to CASSADRGGYGYTF.

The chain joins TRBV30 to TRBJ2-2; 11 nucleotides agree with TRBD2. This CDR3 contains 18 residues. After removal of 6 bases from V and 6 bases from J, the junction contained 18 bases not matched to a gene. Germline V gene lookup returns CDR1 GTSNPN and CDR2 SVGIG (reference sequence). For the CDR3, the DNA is TGTGCCTGTTCTTCCCTCCCTACTAGCGGGGGAGGAGCCGGGGAGCTGTTTTTT. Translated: CACSSLPTSGGGAGELFF.

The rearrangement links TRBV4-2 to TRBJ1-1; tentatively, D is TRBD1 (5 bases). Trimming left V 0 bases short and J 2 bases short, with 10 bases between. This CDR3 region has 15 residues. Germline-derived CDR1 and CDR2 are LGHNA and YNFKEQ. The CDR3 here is CASSQDRAPNTEAFF. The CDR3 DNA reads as TGTGCCAGCAGCCAAGACAGGGCCCCAAACACTGAAGCTTTCTTT.

The CDR3 is CSVRGTAEAFF. The CDR3 coding sequence is TGCAGCGTTAGGGGAACGGCTGAAGCTTTCTTT. The chain employs TRBV29-1 and TRBJ1-1, with D possibly being TRBD1 (5 bases). From germline, CDR1 is SQVTM and CDR2 ANQGSEA. The V end was cut by 5 bases, the J end by 6 bases, with 10 bases between. The CDR3 runs to 11 residues.

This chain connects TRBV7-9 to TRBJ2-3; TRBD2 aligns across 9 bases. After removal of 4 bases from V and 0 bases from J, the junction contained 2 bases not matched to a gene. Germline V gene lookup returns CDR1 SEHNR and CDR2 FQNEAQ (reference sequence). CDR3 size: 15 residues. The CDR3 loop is CASSSSGGSTDTQYF. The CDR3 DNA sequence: TGTGCCAGCAGCTCGAGCGGGGGGAGCACAGATACGCAGTATTTT.

The CDR3 spells CASSTGQQNTEAFF. The CDR3 bases are TGTGCCAGCAGCACGGGACAGCAGAACACTGAAGCTTTCTTT. V gene TRBV28 combines with J gene TRBJ1-1; 7 bases are shared with TRBD1. Losses at the gene ends were 6 bases for V and 1 base for J; bases not matched to a gene: 5. Germline V CDR1 and CDR2: MDHEN, SYDVKM. The CDR3 is 14 residues long.